This record covers a single T cell receptor beta chain. The antigen is unknown. This specimen belongs to a study of cytomegalovirus exposure and HLA in healthy donors. Background on the study: Researchers found that under 90% of over 350 genotyped donors fell within the Caucasian-associated ancestry cluster. Broader study findings: Rarity held for most TCR sequences, but there were some public TCRs that occurred in many donors. It was shown in a later analysis that HLA-associated TCR beta chains were more clonally expanded than other, equally common chains. Association of a missense DCLRE1C variant with TCR beta V- and J-gene trimming was reported in a later analysis.

This CDR3 comprises 14 residues. V dropped 2 bases and J dropped 9; count of bases not matched to a gene: 3. Germline V gene lookup returns CDR1 MNHEY and CDR2 SMNVEV (reference sequence). The study ran its PCR with 60 Vbeta and 13 Jbeta primers. The method was immunoSEQ multiplex PCR; TCRdb's version includes in-frame clones alone and lacks a portion of them. The table includes around 150,000 clones, about 72% detected once. The chain couples TRBV27 to TRBJ1-6; 8 bases agree with TRBD1. Sequenced input: PBMCs. This receptor was obtained from a man aged 25-45 years in good health and CMV-seropositive. The CDR3 DNA is TGTGCCAGCAGTTTAGAGACAGGGGTTTCACCCCTCCACTTT. Translating gives CASSLETGVSPLHF.